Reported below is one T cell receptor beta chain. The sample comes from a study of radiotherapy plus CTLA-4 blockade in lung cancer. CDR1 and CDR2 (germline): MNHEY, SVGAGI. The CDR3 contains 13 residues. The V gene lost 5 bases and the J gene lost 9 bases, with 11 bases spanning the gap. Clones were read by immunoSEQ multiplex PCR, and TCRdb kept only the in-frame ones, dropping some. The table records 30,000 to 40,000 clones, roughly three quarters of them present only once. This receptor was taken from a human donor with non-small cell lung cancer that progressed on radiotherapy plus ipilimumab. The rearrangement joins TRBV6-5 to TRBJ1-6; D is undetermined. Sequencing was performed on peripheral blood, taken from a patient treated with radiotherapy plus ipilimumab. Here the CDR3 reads CASSLGEGSPLHF. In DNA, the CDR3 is TGTGCCAGCAGTCTTGGAGAGGGTTCACCCCTCCACTTT.